A selection of T cell receptor beta chains follows, all from one sample in a study of cytomegalovirus exposure and HLA in healthy donors. Here immunoSEQ multiplex PCR was the method, and the copy in TCRdb shows in-frame clones only, minus some. The sample yields tens of thousands of clones, 94% seen once. The sequenced material came from PBMCs. The receptors were gathered from a woman under 30 in good health and CMV-seronegative. Each CDR3 is given with its conserved first and last residue. Fields, in order: D gene, clone size, J gene, V gene, CDR3 protein, CDR3 DNA. D genes are given only for firm matches. Some rows mark clone size as missing; the rest say once, few, many or name a class of expanded clone.

TRBD1 - TRBJ1-1 TRBV7-9 CASRSDRGGYAFF TGTGCCAGCAGATCGGACAGGGGAGGATATGCTTTCTTT
TRBD1 - TRBJ2-5 TRBV11-1 CASSLGGTGARTQYF TGTGCCAGCAGCTTAGGAGGGACAGGGGCCAGGACCCAGTACTTC
- - TRBJ2-3 TRBV6-4 CVSSLTSTDTQYF TGTGTCAGCAGCTTGACTAGCACAGATACGCAGTATTTT
- - TRBJ1-1 TRBV28 CASSLGGVVTEAFF TGTGCCAGCAGTTTAGGGGGGGTAGTGACTGAAGCTTTCTTT
- - TRBJ2-5 TRBV2 CASSDRTKYQETQYF TGTGCCAGCAGTGACCGTACTAAGTACCAAGAGACCCAGTACTTC
- - TRBJ1-3 TRBV7-2 CASSPGFSGNTIYF TGTGCCAGCAGCCCAGGATTCTCTGGAAACACCATATATTTT
- - TRBJ1-4 TRBV6-1 CASQGGGFKGEKLFF TGTGCCAGCCAAGGGGGGGGATTTAAGGGTGAAAAACTGTTTTTT
- - TRBJ2-3 TRBV27 CASSPLRPRSGTDTQYF TGTGCCAGCAGTCCACTCCGGCCGAGGTCGGGCACAGATACGCAGTATTTT
- once TRBJ2-5 TRBV7-2 CASSLYPQETQYF TGTGCCAGCAGCCTCTACCCACAAGAGACCCAGTACTTC
TRBD1 - TRBJ1-1 TRBV28 CASSTPRTGMNTEAFF TGTGCCAGCAGCACTCCTCGGACAGGGATGAACACTGAAGCTTTCTTT
- once TRBJ1-5 TRBV15 CATTLGGFRQPQHF TGTGCCACAACCTTGGGGGGGTTCAGGCAGCCCCAGCATTTT
TRBD1 - TRBJ2-7 TRBV7-9 CASSLSGQPYEQYF TGTGCCAGCAGCTTATCGGGACAGCCCTACGAGCAGTACTTC
- - TRBJ2-7 TRBV7-2 CASSLGAMGPYEQYF TGTGCCAGCAGCTTAGGGGCGATGGGCCCCTACGAGCAGTACTTC
- - TRBJ2-3 TRBV20-1 CSARGLDTQYF TGCAGTGCTAGAGGACTTGATACGCAGTATTTT
- - TRBJ1-1 TRBV6-5 CASSPDRSPNTEAFF TGTGCCAGCAGCCCAGACAGGTCCCCGAACACTGAAGCTTTCTTT
TRBD1 few TRBJ2-3 TRBV27 CASTRTGGVIDTQYF TGTGCCAGCACCCGGACAGGGGGCGTTATAGATACGCAGTATTTT
- - TRBJ2-7 TRBV2 CASRSTGTKVTYEQYF TGTGCCAGCAGAAGTACCGGGACAAAAGTAACCTACGAGCAGTACTTC
TRBD1 once TRBJ1-5 TRBV19 CASSSGTGINQPQHF TGTGCCAGTAGTTCCGGGACAGGTATTAATCAGCCCCAGCATTTT
TRBD1 - TRBJ2-7 TRBV11-2 CASSLRQGGPYEQYF TGTGCCAGCAGCCTCCGACAGGGGGGACCCTACGAGCAGTACTTC
TRBD1 - TRBJ2-1 TRBV28 CASSRDRPLREQFF TGTGCCAGCAGTCGGGACAGGCCCCTTAGGGAGCAGTTCTTC
- - TRBJ2-5 TRBV11-2 CASSPTGGRETQYF TGTGCCAGCAGCCCCACGGGGGGCCGGGAGACCCAGTACTTC
TRBD1 once TRBJ1-1 TRBV29-1 CSVARGQPRGVTEAFF TGCAGCGTTGCCCGGGGACAGCCCCGCGGGGTCACTGAAGCTTTCTTT
- once TRBJ2-2 TRBV5-4 CASSLITGRRGELFF TGTGCCAGCAGCTTAATCACAGGGCGCCGCGGGGAGCTGTTTTTT
TRBD1 - TRBJ1-2 TRBV27 CASSGGGGNYGYTF TGTGCCAGCAGCGGAGGGGGCGGGAACTATGGCTACACCTTC
TRBD1 - TRBJ1-5 TRBV2 CASARQGGQPQHF TGTGCCAGCGCCCGACAGGGGGGTCAGCCCCAGCATTTT
TRBD2 - TRBJ2-7 TRBV9 CASSVGIAGGQFSLEQYF TGTGCCAGCAGCGTAGGGATAGCGGGGGGGCAGTTTTCCCTCGAGCAGTACTTC
- - TRBJ1-2 TRBV6-1 CASSLRGGGRGYTF TGTGCCAGCAGTCTCAGGGGTGGAGGAAGGGGCTACACCTTC